The 6 T cell receptor beta chains reported below all come from one sample, sequenced in a study of cytomegalovirus exposure and HLA in healthy donors. Use of 60 Vbeta and 13 Jbeta primers characterized the PCR. Using immunoSEQ multiplex PCR, the repertoire was profiled, and TCRdb retains in-frame clones only, with some absent. The sample carries roughly 130,000 clones, approximately 85% recorded once. The source material was PBMCs. The receptors were gathered from a woman in her thirties or forties in good health and CMV-seronegative.

V is TRBV10-3 and J is TRBJ2-7; 9 nucleotides line up with TRBD1. Germline assignment: CDR1 ENHRY and CDR2 SYGVKD. The V and J ends lost 3 bases and 4 bases, in that order; junction bases with no gene match: 10. The CDR3 length is 16 residues. DNA for the CDR3: TGTGCCATCAGTGATCCGGCGGACAGGGGAGGGTACGAGCAGTACTTC. This gives the protein CAISDPADRGGYEQYF.

The chain combines TRBV2 with TRBJ1-1; 9 bases match TRBD1. The CDR3 sequence is 16 residues long. Germline-derived CDR1 and CDR2 are SNHLY and FYNNEI. V shed 6 bases and J 1 base; nucleotides not matched to a gene: 9. CDR3 bases: TGTGCCAGCAGGTTCGTACAGGGGGCGCCGAACACTGAAGCTTTCTTT. This translates into CASRFVQGAPNTEAFF.

The V call is TRBV6-6, the J call TRBJ1-1, with D uncertain. The ends were cut back, 6 bases at V and 0 bases at J, with 11 bases in the middle. Looked up from germline, CDR1 is MNHNY and CDR2 is SVGAGI (reference sequence). CDR3 length: 14 amino acids. The DNA for the CDR3 is TGTGCCAGCAGGGAAACAGCCATGAACACTGAAGCTTTCTTT. Protein sequence: CASRETAMNTEAFF.

The chain has TRBV4-1 and TRBJ2-1; 9 bases are shared with TRBD2. The trim removed 2 bases at V and 3 bases at J, leaving 8 bases unmatched. This CDR3 has 17 residues. Germline lookup yields CDR1 MGHRA and CDR2 YSYEKL. The CDR3 reads CASSQYQRAGGYNEQFF. The CDR3 DNA reads TGCGCCAGCAGCCAATATCAGAGAGCGGGAGGCTACAATGAGCAGTTCTTC.

The rearrangement uses TRBV29-1 and TRBJ1-1; D unclear. Trimming took 5 bases from V and 5 from J, leaving 15 bases between them. This CDR3 is 13 amino acids long. Germline V lookup: CDR1 SQVTM, CDR2 ANQGSEA. The CDR3 protein is CSVNWLGRTEAFF. The DNA of the CDR3 is TGCAGCGTTAATTGGCTGGGGAGGACTGAAGCTTTCTTT.

The gene calls are TRBV5-1 and TRBJ2-3; TRBD1 agrees at 8 bases. The V gene end was trimmed by 4 bases and the J gene end by 4 bases; junction bases not matched to a gene: 8. The CDR3 sequence is 15 residues long. Per germline, CDR1 SGHRS and CDR2 YFSETQ. CDR3 in DNA: TGCGCCAGCAGCATAACAGGGGGACCCGCAGATACGCAGTATTTT. This codes for CASSITGGPADTQYF.